A single sample is the source of the 2 T cell receptor beta chains below, sequenced in a study of response to subunit inactivated influenza vaccine. TCRdb itself ran the RT-PCR reads through MiXCR, one entry per CDR3 protein. Of 300,000 to 350,000 distinct CDR3 sequences listed, roughly 22% are singletons. This specimen consisted of PBMCs from blood, obtained approximately 20 months after vaccination. These receptors all stem from a man between 50 and 69 years old who received an inactivated influenza vaccine.

This clonotype appeared a few times. The chain has TRBV29-1 and TRBJ1-1; a possible D gene is TRBD1 (6 bases). V was trimmed by 4 bases and J by 1 base, leaving 7 bases between them. Per the germline V gene, CDR1 is SQVTM and CDR2 is ANQGSEA. This CDR3 has 12 amino acids. The CDR3: CSVGGGNTEAFF. For the CDR3, the DNA is TGCAGCGTTGGAGGGGGGAACACTGAAGCTTTCTTT. Variable domain in full (rest from reference TRBV29-1 and TRBJ1-1): SAVISQKPSRDICQRGTSLTIQCQVDSQVTMMFWYRQQPGQSLTLIATANQGSEATYESGFVIDKFPISRPNLTFSTLTVSNMSPEDSSIYLCSVGGGNTEAFFGQGTRLTVV.

The chain has TRBV6-5 and TRBJ1-3; no clear D. Deletions cut 0 bases from V and 2 bases from J, with 17 bases between. Germline V gives CDR1 MNHEY, CDR2 SVGAGI. This CDR3 has 18 residues. The CDR3 reads CASSYSTRPGGTGNTIYF. The CDR3 bases are TGTGCCAGCAGTTACTCCACCCGACCCGGAGGCACTGGAAACACCATATATTTT.